This T cell receptor beta chain was recorded in a study of blood T cell repertoires in COVID-19. Authors' processing steps: Amplification from reference gene primers served as the basis for estimated nucleated cell counts. Clones were read by immunoSEQ multiplex PCR, and TCRdb kept only the in-frame ones, dropping some. Clone size and V and J calls were adopted from that table, with D and trimming inferred from the DNA. The table lists some 120,000 clones, approximately 80% of them singletons. The CDR3 has 15 amino acids. Trimming at V came to 0 bases and at J to 7 bases, leaving 5 bases not matched to a gene. CDR1 and CDR2 (germline): LNHNV, YYDKDF (reference sequence).

Sequencing input: peripheral blood. This TCR was sampled from a man older than 75 with acute or convalescent COVID-19. V gene TRBV15 combines with J gene TRBJ2-4, with TRBD2 identical over 8 bases. CDR3 loop: CATSRDRPGGNIQYF. The CDR3 nucleotides are TGTGCCACCAGCAGAGATCGGCCGGGGGGGAACATTCAGTACTTC.